This TCR beta chain came from a study of T cell responses to AZD1222 COVID-19 vaccine. Concerning this clone: The antigen is unknown. The sample holds other DNA sequences that translate to the same CDR3.

Regarding the study as a whole: Nearly half of spike-specific TCRs reportedly target unmutated variant regions. Vaccination with two AZD1222 doses was followed by a rise in Spike-specific TCR breadth and depth.

The germline gives CDR1 SGHRS, CDR2 YFSETQ. Trimming cost V 0 bases and J 6 bases, with 4 bases left between them. The CDR3 loop spans 12 amino acids. The assay was immunoSEQ multiplex PCR, and TCRdb's table has in-frame clones only and misses some. The table shows more than 120,000 clones, with 85% to 90% occurring only once. This specimen consisted of peripheral blood, obtained 28 days after the second AZD1222 dose. This receptor was taken from an adult who received the AZD1222 COVID-19 vaccine. V usage is TRBV5-1 and J usage is TRBJ2-1; D is unclear. CDR3 nucleotides: TGCGCCAGCAGCTTGGCCGTCAATGAGCAGTTCTTC. Translating it yields CASSLAVNEQFF.